One and the same sample provided the 11 T cell receptor beta chains below, sequenced in a study of response to subunit inactivated influenza vaccine. One entry per CDR3 protein results from TCRdb running MiXCR on the RT-PCR reads. The table lists more than 400,000 distinct CDR3 sequences, approximately 11% of them singletons, with about 12% in the top ten. The material was PBMCs from blood, obtained roughly 46 days after vaccination. Receptors originate from a man aged 50 to 60 who received an inactivated influenza vaccine.

This sequence joins TRBV27 and TRBJ2-1; 12 bases are a match to TRBD2. The CDR3 sequence is 17 residues long. Germline assignment: CDR1 MNHEY and CDR2 SMNVEV (reference sequence). The ends lost 5 bases at V and 7 bases at J; junction bases unmatched: 12. The CDR3, as DNA: TGTGCCAGCAGTCCCACCCCCCTAGCGGGAGGGTCGAATGAGCAGTTCTTC. Protein sequence: CASSPTPLAGGSNEQFF.

The table lists this clonotype with a few counts. The genes are TRBV29-1 and TRBJ2-1; TRBD2 matches 8 bases. This CDR3 spans 14 amino acids. Germline lookup yields CDR1 SQVTM and CDR2 ANQGSEA. J gave up 0 bases and V 4 bases, and 2 bases lay outside the gene matches. The CDR3 region is CSVAGTSSYNEQFF. In nucleotides, the CDR3 is TGCAGCGTTGCGGGGACTAGCTCCTACAATGAGCAGTTCTTC.

The V and J genes are TRBV11-2 and TRBJ2-7; weak D call: TRBD2 (6 bases). Germline V gene sequence: CDR1 SGHAT, CDR2 FQNNGV. This CDR3 spans 16 amino acids. Between the trimmed V and J ends, which lost 5 bases and 3 bases, there was a span of 20 bases. The CDR3 protein is CASSQAFGRPNYEQYF. The DNA for the CDR3 is TGTGCCAGCAGCCAAGCTTTTGGGAGGCCTAACTACGAGCAGTACTTC.

There are many counts of this clonotype. The chain employs TRBV6-4 and TRBJ2-7, with TRBD1 identical over 7 bases. The CDR3 loop spans 14 amino acids. The V gene's germline CDR1 is MRHNA and CDR2 SNTAGT. The J segment lost 4 bases and the V segment lost 3 bases, leaving 6 bases of the junction unmatched. This chain's CDR3 is CASSEGTESYEQYF. The DNA for the CDR3 is TGTGCCAGCAGTGAGGGGACAGAGAGTTACGAGCAGTACTTC.

This clonotype was seen ten or more times. The rearrangement uses TRBV29-1 and TRBJ1-1, with D possibly matching TRBD1 (5 bases). The germline V gene has CDR1 SQVTM and CDR2 ANQGSEA. The V end lost 6 bases, the J end lost 6 bases, and 20 bases lay between the germline ends. The length of the CDR3 is 14 residues. The CDR3 DNA reads TGCAGCGTGGCCCCCCGGGGGAGTGGTGCTGAAGCTTTCTTT. The encoded protein is CSVAPRGSGAEAFF.

This clonotype was counted between two and nine times. The chain is built from TRBV12-3 or TRBV12-4 and TRBJ1-6; D remains ambiguous. Trimming took off 6 bases at V and 9 bases at J, with 15 bases between the two ends. The CDR3 is 14 residues long. The CDR3 DNA sequence: TGTGCCAGCAGCGACCTCCGAACAGTTTCACCCCTCCACTTT. Protein: CASSDLRTVSPLHF.

This rearrangement joins TRBV7-2 to TRBJ2-1, with 8 bases lining up with TRBD2. Germline CDR1 is SGHTA and CDR2 is FQGNSA. This CDR3 has 17 residues. V was pared by 2 bases and J by 0 bases, with 6 bases of the junction left unmatched. The DNA of the CDR3 is TGTGCCAGCAGCTTACGCCTTAGCGGGGACTCCTACAATGAGCAGTTCTTC. It encodes CASSLRLSGDSYNEQFF.

This clonotype has a handful of counts. The V call is TRBV29-1, the J call TRBJ1-1; TRBD1 is a possible D gene (5 bases). There are 13 residues in the CDR3. V was clipped by 5 bases and J by 0 bases, with 10 bases between them. In germline, CDR1 is SQVTM, CDR2 ANQGSEA. The CDR3 spells CSVFRQMNTEAFF. The CDR3 region has the DNA TGCAGCGTTTTCAGACAGATGAACACTGAAGCTTTCTTT. The full variable domain, rest sourced from reference TRBV29-1 and TRBJ1-1, is SAVISQKPSRDICQRGTSLTIQCQVDSQVTMMFWYRQQPGQSLTLIATANQGSEATYESGFVIDKFPISRPNLTFSTLTVSNMSPEDSSIYLCSVFRQMNTEAFFGQGTRLTVV.

CDR3 in amino acids: CAWSVGPGLTYEQYF. DNA for the CDR3: TGTGCCTGGAGTGTAGGCCCGGGACTGACCTACGAGCAGTACTTC. The chain combines TRBV30 with TRBJ2-7; the D gene is possibly TRBD2 (6 bases). Germline V gene sequence: CDR1 GTSNPN, CDR2 SVGIG (reference sequence). V was trimmed by 0 bases and J by 2 bases, leaving 14 bases between them. The CDR3 sequence is 15 residues long.

This clonotype has a count of ten or more. The chain joins TRBV7-2 to TRBJ2-3, with D unclear. V shed 3 bases and J shed 3 bases, with 13 bases lying between them. CDR1 is SGHTA and CDR2 is FQGNSA in the germline V gene. The CDR3 extends over 15 amino acids. CDR3 loop: CASSLQSVLTDTQYF. The CDR3 nucleotides are TGTGCCAGCAGCTTGCAGTCAGTGTTGACAGATACGCAGTATTTT. Full variable domain (outside the CDR3, taken from reference TRBV7-2 and TRBJ2-3): GAGVSQSPSNKVTEKGKDVELRCDPISGHTALYWYRQSLGQGLEFLIYFQGNSAPDKSGLPSDRFSAERTGGSVSTLTIQRTQQEDSAVYLCASSLQSVLTDTQYFGPGTRLTVL.

This clonotype was observed a handful of times. The chain carries TRBV5-1 and TRBJ2-3; 8 bases agree with TRBD2. The CDR3 loop spans 15 amino acids. CDR1 and CDR2 from the germline V gene are SGHRS and YFSETQ. V shed 0 bases and J 6 bases; nucleotides not matched to a gene: 6. CDR3 in amino acids: CASSLVGRAGDTQYF. CDR3 bases: TGCGCCAGCAGCTTGGTCGGGAGGGCAGGGGATACGCAGTATTTT.